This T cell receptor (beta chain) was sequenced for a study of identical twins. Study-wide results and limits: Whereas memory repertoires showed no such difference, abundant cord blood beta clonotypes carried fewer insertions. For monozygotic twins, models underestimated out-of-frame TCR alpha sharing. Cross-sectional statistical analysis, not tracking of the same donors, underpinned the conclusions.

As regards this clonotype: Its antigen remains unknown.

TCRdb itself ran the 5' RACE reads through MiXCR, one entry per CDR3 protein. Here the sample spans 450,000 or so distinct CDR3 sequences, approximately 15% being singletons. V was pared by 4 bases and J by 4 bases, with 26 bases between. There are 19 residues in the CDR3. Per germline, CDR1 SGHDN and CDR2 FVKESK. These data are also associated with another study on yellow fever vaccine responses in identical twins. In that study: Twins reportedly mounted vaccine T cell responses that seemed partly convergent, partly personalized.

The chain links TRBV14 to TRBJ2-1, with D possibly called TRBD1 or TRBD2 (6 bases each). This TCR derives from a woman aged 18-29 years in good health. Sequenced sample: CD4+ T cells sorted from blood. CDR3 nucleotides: TGTGCCAGCAGCCCCGACCGAAGACTAGGCCGAGGGGGTTACAATGAGCAGTTCTTC. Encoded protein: CASSPDRRLGRGGYNEQFF.